Given below is one T cell receptor (beta chain) in context. What it binds is unknown. The record originates from a study of T cells in localized non-small cell lung cancer. CDR3 length equals 13 residues. Germline V CDR1 and CDR2: LNHDA, SQIVND (reference sequence). Trimming removed 1 base from V and 5 bases from J, with 8 bases in between. Clones were read by immunoSEQ multiplex PCR, and TCRdb kept only the in-frame ones, dropping some. The profile shows 26,000 or so clones, approximately 90% of them singletons. Overall study findings and caveats: Uninvolved nearby lung showed the greatest T cell clonality, exceeding that found in tumor. A single tumor region was sequenced, leaving heterogeneity possible. Detection in adjacent lung was observed for a median around 50 of the top 100 tumor clones.

This sample comprised peripheral blood, obtained before any cancer treatment. The chain combines TRBV19 with TRBJ2-5; D not resolved. This TCR came from a male donor at least 60 years old with stage I lung adenocarcinoma. The CDR3, as DNA: TGTGCCAGTAGTATAGGAGTAGGGGAGACCCAGTACTTC. It codes for CASSIGVGETQYF.